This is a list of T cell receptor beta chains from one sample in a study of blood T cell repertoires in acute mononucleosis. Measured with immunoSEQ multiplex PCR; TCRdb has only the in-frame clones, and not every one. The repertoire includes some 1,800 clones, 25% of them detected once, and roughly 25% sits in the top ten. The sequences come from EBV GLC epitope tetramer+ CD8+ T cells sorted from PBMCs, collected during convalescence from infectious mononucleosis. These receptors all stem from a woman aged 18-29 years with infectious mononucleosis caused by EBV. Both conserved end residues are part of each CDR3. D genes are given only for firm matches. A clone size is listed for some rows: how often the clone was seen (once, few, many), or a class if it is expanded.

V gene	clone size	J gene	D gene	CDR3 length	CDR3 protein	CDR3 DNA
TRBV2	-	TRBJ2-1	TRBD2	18	CASSQEVPLSTSGNEQFF	TGTGCCAGCAGCCAAGAGGTTCCCTTATCGACTAGCGGCAATGAGCAGTTCTTC
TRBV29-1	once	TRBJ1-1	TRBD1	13	CSVGDRRTLKLFF	TGCAGCGTGGGGGACAGGCGAACACTGAAGCTTTTCTTT
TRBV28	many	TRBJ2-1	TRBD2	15	CASSPTSGSVYEQFF	TGTGCCAGCAGCCCGACCAGCGGGAGTGTCTATGAGCAGTTCTTC
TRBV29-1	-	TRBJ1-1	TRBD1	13	CSVGGQANSVAFF	TGCAGCGTGGGGGGACAGGCGAACTCTGTAGCTTTCTTT
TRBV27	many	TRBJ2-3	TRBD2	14	CASSYGTSQDTQYF	TGTGCCAGCAGCTACGGGACTAGCCAAGATACGCAGTATTTT
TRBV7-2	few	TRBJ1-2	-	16	CASSDDDRQVNYGYTF	TGTGCCAGCAGCGACGACGACCGACAGGTTAACTATGGCTACACCTTC
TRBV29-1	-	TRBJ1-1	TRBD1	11	CSVGGQAEAFF	TGCAGCGTGGGGGGACAGGCGGAAGCTTTCTTT
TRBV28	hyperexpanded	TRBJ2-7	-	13	CASSSHNSYEQYF	TGTGCCAGCAGTTCGCACAACTCCTACGAGCAGTACTTC
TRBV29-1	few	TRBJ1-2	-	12	CCVYGVGAGDTF	TGCTGCGTTTACGGGGTGGGGGCGGGGGACACCTTC
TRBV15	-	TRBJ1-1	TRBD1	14	CATSRDLGQNTEAF	TGTGCCACCAGCAGAGATTTGGGACAGAACACTGAAGCTTTT
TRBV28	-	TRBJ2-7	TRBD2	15	CASSPTSGSIYEQYF	TGTGCCAGCAGCCCGACCAGCGGGAGTATCTACGAGCAGTACTTC
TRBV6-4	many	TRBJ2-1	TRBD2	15	CASSILAGASNEQFF	TGTGCCAGCAGCATCCTAGCGGGAGCGTCAAATGAGCAGTTCTTC
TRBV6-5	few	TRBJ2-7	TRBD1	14	CASSSPGQTYEQYF	TGTGCCAGCAGCTCACCGGGACAGACCTACGAGCAGTACTTC
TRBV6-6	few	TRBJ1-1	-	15	CASSYTRSSNTEAFF	TGTGCCAGCAGTTACACTAGGAGCTCGAACACTGAAGCTTTCTTT
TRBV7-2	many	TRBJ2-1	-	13	CASSQVWGNEQFF	TGCGCCAGCAGCCAAGTGTGGGGAAATGAGCAGTTCTTC
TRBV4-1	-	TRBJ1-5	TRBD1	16	CASSYGQGGYNQPQHF	TGTGCCAGCAGCTATGGACAGGGTGGGTACAATCAGCCCCAGCATTTT